This T cell receptor beta chain stems from a study of blood T cell repertoires in COVID-19. For the study at large: In each case, the material was cDNA or gDNA derived from T cells, B-cell-depleted T cells, or PBMCs.

Only in-frame clones appear in the TCRdb table, and some are missing; sequencing was by immunoSEQ multiplex PCR. The sample comprises fewer than 90,000 clones, more than 60% of which are singletons, and 40% to 60% rests with the top ten. From germline, CDR1 is MDHEN and CDR2 SYDVKM. With V trimmed by 7 bases and J by 6 bases, 16 bases remained unmatched. The CDR3 totals 16 residues. The TCR was taken from a human donor in a cohort sampled during active COVID-19. This rearrangement joins TRBV28 to TRBJ1-2, with 8 bases that match TRBD1. The sequenced sample was peripheral blood. CDR3 in DNA: TGTGCCAGCACCCAACCAGGGGGCAATAAAAGGGATGGCTACACCTTC. It yields the protein CASTQPGGNKRDGYTF.